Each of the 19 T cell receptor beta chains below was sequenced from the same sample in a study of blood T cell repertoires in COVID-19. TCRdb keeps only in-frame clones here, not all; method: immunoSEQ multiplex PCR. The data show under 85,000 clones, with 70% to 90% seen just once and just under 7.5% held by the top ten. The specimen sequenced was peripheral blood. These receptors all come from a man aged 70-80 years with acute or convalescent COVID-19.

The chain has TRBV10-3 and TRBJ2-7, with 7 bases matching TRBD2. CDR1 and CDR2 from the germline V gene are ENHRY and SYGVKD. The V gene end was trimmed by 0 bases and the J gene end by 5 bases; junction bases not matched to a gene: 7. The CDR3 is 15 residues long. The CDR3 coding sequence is TGTGCCATCAGTGAGTCGACTAGCCACCGGAACGAGCAGTACTTC. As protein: CAISESTSHRNEQYF.

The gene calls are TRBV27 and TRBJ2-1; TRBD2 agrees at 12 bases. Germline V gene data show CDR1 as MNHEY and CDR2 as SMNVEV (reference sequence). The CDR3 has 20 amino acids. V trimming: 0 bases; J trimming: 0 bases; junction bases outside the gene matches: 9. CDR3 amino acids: CASSLSRTSGVRGSYNEQFF. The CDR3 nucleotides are TGTGCCAGCAGTTTATCGAGGACTAGCGGGGTGAGGGGCTCCTACAATGAGCAGTTCTTC.

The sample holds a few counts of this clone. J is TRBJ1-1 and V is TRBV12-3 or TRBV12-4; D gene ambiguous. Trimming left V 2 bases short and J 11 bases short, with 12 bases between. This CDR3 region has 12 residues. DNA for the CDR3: TGTGCCAGCAGTTTACTACGGAGGCATGCTTTCTTT. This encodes CASSLLRRHAFF.

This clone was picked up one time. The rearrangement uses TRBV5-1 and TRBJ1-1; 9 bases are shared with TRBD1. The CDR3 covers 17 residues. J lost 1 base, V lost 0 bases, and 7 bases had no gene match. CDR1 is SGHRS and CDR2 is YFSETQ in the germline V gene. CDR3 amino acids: CASSLGDRGWENTEAFF. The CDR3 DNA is TGCGCCAGCAGCTTGGGAGACAGGGGGTGGGAGAACACTGAAGCTTTCTTT.

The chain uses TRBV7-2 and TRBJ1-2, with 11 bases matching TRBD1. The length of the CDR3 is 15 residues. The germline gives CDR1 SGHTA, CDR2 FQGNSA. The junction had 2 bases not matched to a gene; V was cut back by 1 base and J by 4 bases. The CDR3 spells CASSLGTGGVYGYTF. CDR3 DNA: TGTGCCAGCAGCTTAGGGACAGGGGGCGTCTATGGCTACACCTTC.

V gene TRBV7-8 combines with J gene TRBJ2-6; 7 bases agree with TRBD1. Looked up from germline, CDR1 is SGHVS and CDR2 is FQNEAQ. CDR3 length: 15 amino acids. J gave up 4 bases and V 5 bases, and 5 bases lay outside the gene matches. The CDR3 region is CASSRGGGGANVLTF. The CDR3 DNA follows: TGTGCCAGCAGCCGAGGGGGCGGAGGGGCCAACGTCCTGACTTTC.

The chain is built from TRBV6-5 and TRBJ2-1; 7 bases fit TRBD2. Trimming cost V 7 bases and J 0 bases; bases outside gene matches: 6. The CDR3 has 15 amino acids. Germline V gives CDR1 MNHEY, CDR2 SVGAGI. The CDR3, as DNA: TGTGCCAGCACGCCCCGGGGGGTCTCCTACAATGAGCAGTTCTTC. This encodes CASTPRGVSYNEQFF.

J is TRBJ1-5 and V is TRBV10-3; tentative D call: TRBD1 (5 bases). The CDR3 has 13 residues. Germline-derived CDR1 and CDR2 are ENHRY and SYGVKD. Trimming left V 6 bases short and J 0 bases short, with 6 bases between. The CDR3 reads CAISQGSNQPQHF. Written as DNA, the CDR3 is TGTGCCATCAGCCAGGGTAGCAATCAGCCCCAGCATTTT.

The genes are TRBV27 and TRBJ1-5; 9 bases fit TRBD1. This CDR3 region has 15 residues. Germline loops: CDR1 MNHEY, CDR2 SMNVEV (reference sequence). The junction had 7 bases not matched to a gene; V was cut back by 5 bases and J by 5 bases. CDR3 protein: CASSTRTGAHQPQHF. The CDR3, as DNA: TGTGCCAGCAGTACCCGGACAGGGGCCCATCAGCCCCAGCATTTT.

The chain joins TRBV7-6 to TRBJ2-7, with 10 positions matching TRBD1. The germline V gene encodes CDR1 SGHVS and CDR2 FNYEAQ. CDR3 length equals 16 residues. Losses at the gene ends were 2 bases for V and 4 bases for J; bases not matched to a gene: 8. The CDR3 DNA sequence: TGTGCCAGCAGCTTATACCAGTCGGGACAGGGGTACGAGCAGTACTTC. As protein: CASSLYQSGQGYEQYF.

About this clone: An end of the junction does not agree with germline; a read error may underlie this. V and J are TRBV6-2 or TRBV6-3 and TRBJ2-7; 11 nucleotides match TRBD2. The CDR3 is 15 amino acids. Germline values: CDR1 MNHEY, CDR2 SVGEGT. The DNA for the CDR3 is TGTGCCAGCAGTGACTCGACTAGCGGGGCCTACGAGCAGTACTTC. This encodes CASSDSTSGAYEQYF.

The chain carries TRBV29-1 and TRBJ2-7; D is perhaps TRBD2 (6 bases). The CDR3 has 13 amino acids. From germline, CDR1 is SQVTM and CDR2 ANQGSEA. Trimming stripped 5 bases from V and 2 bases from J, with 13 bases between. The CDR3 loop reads CSVQGTATYEQYF. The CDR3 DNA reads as TGCAGCGTTCAAGGGACTGCCACCTACGAGCAGTACTTC.

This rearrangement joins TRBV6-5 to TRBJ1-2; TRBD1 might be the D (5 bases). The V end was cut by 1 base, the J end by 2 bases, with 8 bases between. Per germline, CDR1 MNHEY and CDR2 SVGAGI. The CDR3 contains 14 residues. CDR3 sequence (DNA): TGTGCCAGCAGTTACTTTGCAGGGAACTATGGCTACACCTTC. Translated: CASSYFAGNYGYTF.

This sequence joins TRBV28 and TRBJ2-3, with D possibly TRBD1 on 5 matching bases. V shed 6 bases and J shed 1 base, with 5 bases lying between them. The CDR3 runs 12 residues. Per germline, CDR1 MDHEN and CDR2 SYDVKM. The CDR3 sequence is CASSRGTDTQYF. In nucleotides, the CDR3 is TGTGCCAGCAGCAGGGGCACAGATACGCAGTATTTT.

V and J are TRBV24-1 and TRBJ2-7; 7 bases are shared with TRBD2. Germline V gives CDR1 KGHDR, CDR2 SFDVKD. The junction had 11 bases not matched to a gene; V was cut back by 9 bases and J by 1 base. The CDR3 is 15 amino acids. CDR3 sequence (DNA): TGTGCCACCCCCCCCCGGGTGCGGGGGTCCTACGAGCAGTACTTC. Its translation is CATPPRVRGSYEQYF.

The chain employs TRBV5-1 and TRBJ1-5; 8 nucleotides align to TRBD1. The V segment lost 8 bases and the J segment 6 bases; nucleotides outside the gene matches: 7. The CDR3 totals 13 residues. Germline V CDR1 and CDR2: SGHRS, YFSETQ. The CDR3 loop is CARLDRVGQPQHF. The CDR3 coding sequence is TGCGCCAGATTGGACAGGGTGGGTCAGCCCCAGCATTTT.

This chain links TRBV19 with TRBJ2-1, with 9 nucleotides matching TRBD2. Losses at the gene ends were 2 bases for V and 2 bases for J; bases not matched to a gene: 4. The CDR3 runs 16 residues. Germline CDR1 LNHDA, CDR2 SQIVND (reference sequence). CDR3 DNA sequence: TGTGCCAGTAGTATATTAGCGGGAGCGACCTACAATGAGCAGTTCTTC. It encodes CASSILAGATYNEQFF.

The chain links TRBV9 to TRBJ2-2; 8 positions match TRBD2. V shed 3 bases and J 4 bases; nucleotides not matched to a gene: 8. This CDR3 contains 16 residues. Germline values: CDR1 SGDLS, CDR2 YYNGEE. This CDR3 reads CASSAGLELTTGELFF. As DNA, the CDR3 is TGTGCCAGCAGCGCGGGACTAGAGTTAACCACCGGGGAGCTGTTTTTT.

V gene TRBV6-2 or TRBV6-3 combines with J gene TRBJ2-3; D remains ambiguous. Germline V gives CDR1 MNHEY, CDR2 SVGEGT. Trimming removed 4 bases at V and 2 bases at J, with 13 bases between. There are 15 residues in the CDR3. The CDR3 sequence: CASSSLVSSTDTQYF. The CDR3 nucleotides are TGTGCCAGCAGTTCGCTAGTCTCCTCCACAGATACGCAGTATTTT.